The 30 T cell receptor beta chains presented below share a single source sample, sequenced in a study of blood T cell repertoires in COVID-19. This table comes from immunoSEQ multiplex PCR, and its TCRdb copy is limited to in-frame clones, with some not included. Altogether 260,000 or so clones are present, over 75% being singletons, with the ten largest covering approximately 0.7%. The sample consisted of peripheral blood. These receptors all come from a human donor in a cohort sampled during active COVID-19.

This clone has more than one count but fewer than ten. This rearrangement joins TRBV30 to TRBJ1-5, with D perhaps matching TRBD1 (6 bases). There are 13 residues in the CDR3. Germline V gives CDR1 GTSNPN, CDR2 SVGIG (reference sequence). V shed 2 bases and J shed 4 bases, with 9 bases lying between them. CDR3 bases: TGTGCCTGGAGTCGGGGGGCTAATCAGCCCCAGCATTTT. The encoded protein is CAWSRGANQPQHF.

V usage is TRBV6-5 and J usage is TRBJ2-2; D unclear. This CDR3 is 13 amino acids long. Germline CDR1 MNHEY, CDR2 SVGAGI. Trimming removed 7 bases from V and 4 bases from J, with 10 bases in between. The CDR3 here is CASTQVATGELFF. The CDR3 DNA sequence: TGTGCCAGCACCCAGGTGGCCACCGGGGAGCTGTTTTTT.

This chain links TRBV7-2 with TRBJ2-7; 8 bases align to TRBD1. Germline V gives CDR1 SGHTA, CDR2 FQGNSA. V gave up 1 base and J gave up 2 bases; unmatched junction bases: 7. This CDR3 has 16 amino acids. The CDR3 region is CASSLVGTGPPYEQYF. CDR3 bases: TGTGCCAGCAGCTTAGTCGGGACAGGACCTCCCTACGAGCAGTACTTC.

The genes are TRBV2 and TRBJ2-1; TRBD1 aligns across 9 bases. V lost 7 bases, J lost 9 bases, and 7 bases stayed unmatched. This CDR3 region has 13 residues. The germline V gene has CDR1 SNHLY and CDR2 FYNNEI. The chain's CDR3 is CASMLGQGGEQFF. For the CDR3, the DNA is TGTGCCAGCATGCTGGGACAGGGTGGTGAGCAGTTCTTC.

J is TRBJ2-1 and V is TRBV4-3; 8 bases are a match to TRBD2. Germline-derived CDR1 and CDR2 are LGHNA and YSLEER. The CDR3 has 17 residues. V trimming: 0 bases; J trimming: 7 bases; junction bases outside the gene matches: 11. The CDR3 sequence is CASSQDHLAGFRNEQFF. The CDR3, as DNA: TGCGCCAGCAGCCAAGATCACCTAGCGGGTTTTCGGAATGAGCAGTTCTTC.

The gene calls are TRBV6-2 or TRBV6-3 and TRBJ1-2; the D is unclear. V was clipped by 4 bases and J by 0 bases, with 9 bases between them. Germline V gives CDR1 MNHEY, CDR2 SVGEGT. The CDR3 covers 14 residues. CDR3 in amino acids: CASSLQIANYGYTF. The CDR3 nucleotides are TGTGCCAGCAGTTTACAGATCGCTAACTATGGCTACACCTTC.

V is TRBV6-5 and J is TRBJ1-5, with D perhaps matching TRBD1 (5 bases). Trimming left V 6 bases short and J 4 bases short, with 13 bases between. There are 14 residues in the CDR3. Germline assignment: CDR1 MNHEY and CDR2 SVGAGI. The CDR3 sequence is CASSSDSGNQPQHF. The CDR3 region has the DNA TGTGCCAGCAGCTCCGACAGTGGGAATCAGCCCCAGCATTTT.

This clone was seen once. This chain connects TRBV5-4 to TRBJ1-4; the match to TRBD1 covers 8 bases. V lost 2 bases, J lost 11 bases, and 11 bases stayed unmatched. The CDR3 spans 15 residues. Looked up from germline, CDR1 is SGHNT and CDR2 is YYREEE (reference sequence). The CDR3 DNA reads as TGTGCCAGCAGCTTAACAGGGGGGCCTGGCCCTAAACTGTTTTTT. This codes for CASSLTGGPGPKLFF.

This clone was observed a single time. The CDR3 DNA reads as TGTGCCAGCAGCTTCACGCCGGTTAGTCTCCACGAGCAGTACTTC. It encodes CASSFTPVSLHEQYF. This chain joins TRBV7-3 and TRBJ2-7; D gene ambiguous. The CDR3 runs to 15 residues. Germline lookup yields CDR1 SGHTA and CDR2 FQGTGA. Trimming removed 3 bases from V and 5 bases from J, with 17 bases in between.

This clone was observed a single time. This chain connects TRBV19 to TRBJ2-2; 9 positions match TRBD2. Germline V lookup: CDR1 LNHDA, CDR2 SQIVND (reference sequence). This CDR3 contains 16 residues. The V gene end was trimmed by 2 bases and the J gene end by 5 bases; junction bases not matched to a gene: 6. CDR3 DNA: TGTGCCAGTAGTATATCCCCAGCGGGGGGAACCGGGGAGCTGTTTTTT. This translates into CASSISPAGGTGELFF. The entire variable domain, with the rest obtained from reference TRBV19 and TRBJ2-2, is as follows: DGGITQSPKYLFRKEGQNVTLSCEQNLNHDAMYWYRQDPGQGLRLIYYSQIVNDFQKGDIAEGYSVSREKKESFPLTVTSAQKNPTAFYLCASSISPAGGTGELFFGEGSRLTVL.

This clone has more than one count but fewer than ten. The rearrangement joins TRBV19 to TRBJ1-1; D is possibly TRBD1 (6 bases). Trimming cost V 5 bases and J 0 bases, with 10 bases left between them. Germline CDR1 LNHDA, CDR2 SQIVND (reference sequence). This CDR3 has 14 amino acids. DNA of the CDR3: TGTGCCAGTAGTTTAGGGACATTGAACACTGAAGCTTTCTTT. Residues: CASSLGTLNTEAFF. The full variable domain, its missing parts supplied by reference TRBV19 and TRBJ1-1, is DGGITQSPKYLFRKEGQNVTLSCEQNLNHDAMYWYRQDPGQGLRLIYYSQIVNDFQKGDIAEGYSVSREKKESFPLTVTSAQKNPTAFYLCASSLGTLNTEAFFGQGTRLTVV.

This rearrangement joins TRBV9 to TRBJ1-6; a possible D gene is TRBD1 (6 bases). This CDR3 has 15 residues. V was trimmed by 0 bases and J by 10 bases, leaving 14 bases between them. CDR1 and CDR2 (germline): SGDLS, YYNGEE. The DNA of the CDR3 is TGTGCCAGCAGCGTAGGAGGGGGGGCAGGGTCACCCCTCCACTTT. Protein sequence: CASSVGGGAGSPLHF.

In DNA form, the CDR3 reads TGCGCCAGCAGCCAGGACTCAGGGACAGGGGGATACGAGCAGTACTTC. Residues: CASSQDSGTGGYEQYF. This chain links TRBV4-3 with TRBJ2-7; TRBD1 matches 11 bases. Germline CDR1 is LGHNA and CDR2 is YSLEER. Trimming cost V 3 bases and J 4 bases; bases outside gene matches: 8. This CDR3 contains 16 residues.

The genes are TRBV27 and TRBJ2-2; D remains unclear. Deletions cut 3 bases from V and 6 bases from J, with 2 bases between. Germline CDR1 is MNHEY and CDR2 is SMNVEV (reference sequence). This CDR3 has 11 amino acids. CDR3 bases: TGTGCCAGCAGTTTCGCCGGGGAGCTGTTTTTT. Residues: CASSFAGELFF.

This chain uses TRBV7-2 with TRBJ1-1; D is undetermined. The CDR3 runs to 15 residues. Germline V CDR1 and CDR2: SGHTA, FQGNSA. Trimming pared 1 base from V and 0 bases from J, leaving 9 bases between. The CDR3, as DNA: TGTGCCAGCAGCTTAGTAGGAGGCCTGAACACTGAAGCTTTCTTT. Amino acid sequence: CASSLVGGLNTEAFF.

The chain carries TRBV6-5 and TRBJ1-1; 8 bases agree with TRBD1. CDR1 is MNHEY, CDR2 SVGAGI, per germline. Trimming cost V 5 bases and J 2 bases; bases outside gene matches: 4. The CDR3 spans 14 residues. The CDR3 is CASSTTGDNTEAFF. As DNA, the CDR3 is TGTGCCAGCAGTACGACAGGGGATAACACTGAAGCTTTCTTT.

The DNA of the CDR3 is TGTGCCAGCAGCTACGGGACAGATACTTATGAAAAACTGTTTTTT. Its translation: CASSYGTDTYEKLFF. The V and J genes are TRBV7-9 and TRBJ1-4; TRBD1 matches at 7 bases. Per germline, CDR1 SEHNR and CDR2 FQNEAQ (reference sequence). There are 15 residues in the CDR3. V shed 4 bases, J shed 6 bases, and the junction held 8 bases outside the gene matches. The full variable domain, completed using reference TRBV7-9 and TRBJ1-4, is DTGVSQNPRHKITKRGQNVTFRCDPISEHNRLYWYRQTLGQGPEFLTYFQNEAQLEKSRLLSDRFSAERPKGSFSTLEIQRTEQGDSAMYLCASSYGTDTYEKLFFGSGTQLSVL.

The chain recombines TRBV18 with TRBJ1-4, with D possibly TRBD1 on 6 matching bases. Germline V gives CDR1 KGHSH, CDR2 LQKENI. There are 16 residues in the CDR3. The germline V and J ends were trimmed by 3 bases and 6 bases, with 17 bases remaining between them. CDR3 DNA: TGTGCCAGCTCACCCTCACTGGGGGCGCTGGATGAAAAACTGTTTTTT. Its translation: CASSPSLGALDEKLFF. Based on the CDR3 plus reference TRBV18 and TRBJ1-4, the full variable domain is NAGVMQNPRHLVRRRGQEARLRCSPMKGHSHVYWYRQLPEEGLKFMVYLQKENIIDESGMPKERFSAEFPKEGPSILRIQQVVRGDSAAYFCASSPSLGALDEKLFFGSGTQLSVL.

The chain combines TRBV7-9 with TRBJ1-2, with unresolved D. The CDR3 covers 13 residues. Germline CDR1 reads SEHNR; CDR2 reads FQNEAQ (reference sequence). V gave up 1 base and J gave up 8 bases, with 11 bases separating them. CDR3 loop: CASSLVLADGYTF. The DNA for the CDR3 is TGTGCCAGCAGCTTAGTGTTAGCGGACGGCTACACCTTC.

The chain carries TRBV28 and TRBJ1-2; D gene unclear. Germline CDR1 reads MDHEN; CDR2 reads SYDVKM. CDR3 length: 13 residues. The V and J ends lost 7 bases and 1 base respectively, with 10 bases between them. This chain's CDR3 is CASINSRNYGYTF. CDR3 nucleotide sequence: TGTGCCAGCATTAACAGCCGTAACTATGGCTACACCTTC.

This clone was detected a few times. This chain links TRBV10-3 with TRBJ2-5; 10 positions agree with TRBD2. Germline CDR1 ENHRY, CDR2 SYGVKD. This CDR3 contains 18 residues. The ends lost 1 base at V and 5 bases at J; junction bases unmatched: 13. In nucleotides, the CDR3 is TGTGCCATCAGTGAGTTAGGGCTAGCGGGGGTCTCCCGGGAGACCCAGTACTTC. The encoded protein is CAISELGLAGVSRETQYF.

This chain uses TRBV28 with TRBJ2-7; a weak D match, TRBD2 (5 bases). Germline V lookup: CDR1 MDHEN, CDR2 SYDVKM. The CDR3 extends over 15 amino acids. Deletions cut 2 bases from V and 2 bases from J, with 13 bases between. In DNA form, the CDR3 reads TGTGCCAGCAGTTTACGAGGGAGCTACCCCTACGAGCAGTACTTC. Translating gives CASSLRGSYPYEQYF.

V usage is TRBV6-2 or TRBV6-3 and J usage is TRBJ2-7, with D perhaps TRBD1 (6 bases). This CDR3 region has 15 residues. Trimming left V 2 bases short and J 2 bases short, with 13 bases between. The germline V gene has CDR1 MNHEY and CDR2 SVGEGT. CDR3 nucleotides: TGTGCCAGCAGTTACCGGACAGCAGGACCCTACGAGCAGTACTTC. This translates into CASSYRTAGPYEQYF.

The rearrangement links TRBV6-5 to TRBJ1-1; 11 bases fit TRBD1. Germline V lookup: CDR1 MNHEY, CDR2 SVGAGI. V shed 5 bases and J 4 bases; nucleotides not matched to a gene: 6. This CDR3 is built from 15 residues. CDR3 residues: CASSLTGTGGTEAFF. The CDR3 DNA follows: TGTGCCAGCAGTCTTACAGGGACAGGGGGCACTGAAGCTTTCTTT.

The chain combines TRBV5-1 with TRBJ2-3, with 9 bases identical to TRBD2. Germline V CDR1 and CDR2: SGHRS, YFSETQ. CDR3 length: 17 residues. Losses at the gene ends were 3 bases for V and 5 bases for J; bases not matched to a gene: 13. This CDR3 reads CASSSGGAGGREDTQYF. The CDR3 nucleotides read TGCGCCAGCAGCTCGGGGGGAGCGGGGGGCCGTGAAGATACGCAGTATTTT.

The genes are TRBV9 and TRBJ1-4, with 7 bases aligning to TRBD1. V was clipped by 3 bases and J by 7 bases; unmatched bases: 6. CDR1 and CDR2 from the germline V gene are SGDLS and YYNGEE. The CDR3 length is 14 residues. CDR3 residues: CASSGRGLTEKLFF. CDR3 sequence (DNA): TGTGCCAGCAGCGGCAGGGGGTTGACTGAAAAACTGTTTTTT.

This chain connects TRBV7-9 to TRBJ1-1, with no clear D. The V and J ends lost 2 bases and 0 bases respectively, with 4 bases between them. CDR1 is SEHNR, CDR2 FQNEAQ, per germline (reference sequence). The CDR3 totals 13 residues. In nucleotides, the CDR3 is TGTGCCAGCAGCTTAACTGTGAACACTGAAGCTTTCTTT. Its protein product is CASSLTVNTEAFF.

The chain uses TRBV28 and TRBJ2-1, with a possible D match to TRBD1 (5 bases). The V end lost 3 bases, the J end lost 10 bases, and 7 bases lay between the germline ends. The CDR3 covers 11 residues. Per germline, CDR1 MDHEN and CDR2 SYDVKM. CDR3 sequence: CASSFDSEQFF. The CDR3 nucleotides read TGTGCCAGCAGTTTCGACAGCGAGCAGTTCTTC. The full variable domain, rest sourced from reference TRBV28 and TRBJ2-1, is DVKVTQSSRYLVKRTGEKVFLECVQDMDHENMFWYRQDPGLGLRLIYFSYDVKMKEKGDIPEGYSVSREKKERFSLILESASTNQTSMYLCASSFDSEQFFGPGTRLTVL.

The chain employs TRBV3-1 (or the pseudogene TRBV3-2) and TRBJ1-2; 10 bases are a match to TRBD1. The junction had 6 bases not matched to a gene; V was cut back by 4 bases and J by 7 bases. The CDR3 is 14 amino acids. Germline CDR1 is LGHDT and CDR2 is YNNKEL (reference sequence). CDR3 nucleotides: TGTGCCAGCAGCCCCTCGACAGGGGGCAGTGGCTACACCTTC. Translated, it gives CASSPSTGGSGYTF.

The chain combines TRBV12-2 with TRBJ2-7; the table's D call, TRBD2, was not checked against the DNA. TRBV12-2 is a pseudogene locus. This CDR3 has 14 amino acids. The CDR3 bases are TGTGCAAGTCGCTTAGCTCGGGAACTCTACGAGCAGTACTTC. It translates to CASRLARELYEQYF.